The 10 T cell receptor beta chains below come from one sample, sequenced in a study of T cells after yellow fever vaccination. MiXCR, applied by TCRdb to the 5' RACE reads, yields one record per CDR3 protein. This table has fewer than 500,000 distinct CDR3 sequences, under 20% appearing once. Sequences were derived from PBMCs, sampled before the yellow fever booster vaccination. These receptors all stem from a young man who received the YFV17D yellow fever vaccine.

This chain connects TRBV5-1 to TRBJ1-1; perhaps TRBD1 as D (5 bases). Trimming cost V 6 bases and J 1 base, with 13 bases left between them. Per germline, CDR1 SGHRS and CDR2 YFSETQ. The CDR3 has 14 residues. CDR3 residues: CASTQQETNTEAFF. As DNA, the CDR3 is TGCGCCAGCACCCAACAGGAAACGAACACTGAAGCTTTCTTT.

This clonotype was observed at least ten times. The chain is built from TRBV3-1 and TRBJ1-1; 7 bases match TRBD1. With V trimmed by 4 bases and J by 1 base, 3 bases remained unmatched. CDR3 length: 14 residues. CDR1 and CDR2 from the germline V gene are LGHDT and YNNKEL (reference sequence). This CDR3 is CASSRGQSNTEAFF. Here the CDR3 DNA reads TGTGCCAGCAGCCGGGGACAGTCGAACACTGAAGCTTTCTTT.

The table lists this clonotype with many counts. The chain couples TRBV5-1 to TRBJ2-1; 7 nucleotides match TRBD2. The CDR3 length is 15 residues. Germline V CDR1 and CDR2: SGHRS, YFSETQ. With V trimmed by 4 bases and J by 0 bases, 4 bases remained unmatched. Written as DNA, the CDR3 is TGCGCCAGCAGCCCCGGGGGGAGCTCCTACAATGAGCAGTTCTTC. This translates into CASSPGGSSYNEQFF.

The chain links TRBV20-1 to TRBJ1-2, with TRBD1 as a possible D gene (6 bases). This CDR3 comprises 13 residues. Germline CDR1 reads DFQATT; CDR2 reads SNEGSKA (reference sequence). The CDR3 nucleotides are TGCATCCCAAAGGGGGGGGGCAGCTATGGCTACACCTTC. Protein: CIPKGGGSYGYTF.

The chain employs TRBV4-3 and TRBJ2-6; 11 nucleotides match TRBD2. The CDR3 contains 20 residues. The germline V gene encodes CDR1 LGHNA and CDR2 YSLEER. V lost 0 bases to trimming and J lost 0 bases; unmatched junction nucleotides: 7. The CDR3 DNA is TGCGCCAGCAGCCAAGATTTACTAGCGGGGGTCGACTCTGGGGCCAACGTCCTGACTTTC. Translation: CASSQDLLAGVDSGANVLTF.

This clonotype has ten or more counts. The chain recombines TRBV20-1 with TRBJ2-1; weak D call: TRBD2 (7 bases). Germline values: CDR1 DFQATT, CDR2 SNEGSKA (reference sequence). V shed 3 bases and J shed 6 bases, with 18 bases lying between them. The CDR3 loop spans 15 amino acids. The CDR3 bases are TGCAGTGCTAGGAAAACGGGGGGCCTCATCAATGAGCAGTTCTTC. Translating it yields CSARKTGGLINEQFF.

This clonotype has a handful of counts. The chain has TRBV20-1 and TRBJ1-1; no clear D. This CDR3 spans 12 amino acids. Germline CDR1 is DFQATT and CDR2 is SNEGSKA (reference sequence). Trimming left V 6 bases short and J 5 bases short, with 13 bases between. The CDR3, as DNA: TGCAGTGCCTACCGCCACGGAACTGAAGCTTTCTTT. This gives the protein CSAYRHGTEAFF.

The CDR3 loop is CASRSLVETQYF. As DNA, the CDR3 is TGTGCCAGCCGATCGCTGGTAGAGACGCAGTATTTT. The V and J genes are TRBV27 and TRBJ2-3; D is undetermined. Germline V gene sequence: CDR1 MNHEY, CDR2 SMNVEV (reference sequence). The CDR3 spans 12 residues. The ends were cut back, 8 bases at V and 9 bases at J, with 15 bases in the middle.

This rearrangement joins TRBV20-1 to TRBJ2-2; weak D call: TRBD2 (6 bases). Trimming removed 6 bases from V and 0 bases from J, with 8 bases in between. The CDR3 covers 13 residues. Germline CDR1 DFQATT, CDR2 SNEGSKA (reference sequence). CDR3 region: CSAGTSNTGELFF. The CDR3 DNA follows: TGCAGTGCCGGGACTTCGAACACCGGGGAGCTGTTTTTT.

This clonotype was recorded a few times. J is TRBJ1-4 and V is TRBV4-3; D remains ambiguous. The CDR3 loop spans 15 amino acids. CDR1 and CDR2 (germline): LGHNA, YSLEER. V lost 1 base and J 0 bases, leaving 6 bases between the germline ends. The CDR3 DNA sequence: TGCGCCAGCAGCCAAGCGCGCCCAACTAATGAAAAACTGTTTTTT. Encoded protein: CASSQARPTNEKLFF.